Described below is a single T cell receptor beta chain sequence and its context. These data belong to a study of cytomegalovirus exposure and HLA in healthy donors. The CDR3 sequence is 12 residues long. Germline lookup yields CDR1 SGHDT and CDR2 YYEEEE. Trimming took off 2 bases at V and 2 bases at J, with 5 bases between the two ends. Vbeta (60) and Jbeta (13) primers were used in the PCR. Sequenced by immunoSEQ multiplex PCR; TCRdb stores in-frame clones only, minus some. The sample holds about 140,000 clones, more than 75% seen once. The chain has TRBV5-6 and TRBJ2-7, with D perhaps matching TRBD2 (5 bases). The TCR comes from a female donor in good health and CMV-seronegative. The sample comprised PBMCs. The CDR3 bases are TGTGCCAGCAGCTTCGGGGCCTACGAGCAGTACTTC. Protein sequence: CASSFGAYEQYF.